This TCR beta chain was captured in a study of early T cells in non-severe SARS-CoV-2 infection. Unique molecular identifiers (one per individual cDNA molecule) were attached. Via MiXCR, TCRdb re-called the 5' RACE reads, giving one row per CDR3 protein. This sample has under 35,000 distinct CDR3 sequences, with around 5% found just once. This clonotype was detected many times. V dropped 4 bases and J dropped 5; count of bases not matched to a gene: 13. Germline loops: CDR1 SGDLS, CDR2 YYNGEE. There are 19 residues in the CDR3. The sample consisted of whole blood. V gene TRBV9 combines with J gene TRBJ2-1; 15 nucleotides agree with TRBD2. This clonotype originated in an adult who was a healthcare worker with PCR-confirmed SARS-CoV-2 infection or an uninfected control (not recorded which). CDR3 DNA sequence: TGTGCCAGCAGCACTCCTGTGTGGACTAGCGGGAGGGGGGACAATGAGCAGTTCTTC. Its protein product is CASSTPVWTSGRGDNEQFF.